This T cell receptor (beta chain) stems from a study of PD-L1 blockade in urothelial cancer. Study background: It was at some point between 2013 and 2015 that patients started atezolizumab at 1,200 mg intravenously every 3 weeks. A median blood sample held around 150,000 T cells and roughly 79,000 unique TCRs.

TCRdb's copy holds only in-frame clones and misses some; the assay was immunoSEQ multiplex PCR. The sample comprises about 50,000 clones, approximately 78% of which are singletons, and 8.8% rests with the top ten. CDR1 is LNHDA and CDR2 is SQIVND in the germline V gene (reference sequence). CDR3 length: 14 amino acids. The V and J ends lost 3 bases and 8 bases, in that order; junction bases with no gene match: 5. Time point noted: peripheral blood 6 weeks after treatment start. The chain combines TRBV19 with TRBJ1-2, with 11 bases matching TRBD1. The sample consisted of PBMCs, taken around atezolizumab (anti-PD-L1) treatment. The clonotype was recovered from a man between 65 and 79 years old with urothelial cancer. The CDR3 is CASSIGTGGGGYTF. The DNA of the CDR3 is TGTGCCAGTAGTATCGGGACAGGGGGAGGCGGCTACACCTTC. Using reference TRBV19 and TRBJ1-2 for the parts outside the CDR3, the full variable domain is DGGITQSPKYLFRKEGQNVTLSCEQNLNHDAMYWYRQDPGQGLRLIYYSQIVNDFQKGDIAEGYSVSREKKESFPLTVTSAQKNPTAFYLCASSIGTGGGGYTFGSGTRLTVV.